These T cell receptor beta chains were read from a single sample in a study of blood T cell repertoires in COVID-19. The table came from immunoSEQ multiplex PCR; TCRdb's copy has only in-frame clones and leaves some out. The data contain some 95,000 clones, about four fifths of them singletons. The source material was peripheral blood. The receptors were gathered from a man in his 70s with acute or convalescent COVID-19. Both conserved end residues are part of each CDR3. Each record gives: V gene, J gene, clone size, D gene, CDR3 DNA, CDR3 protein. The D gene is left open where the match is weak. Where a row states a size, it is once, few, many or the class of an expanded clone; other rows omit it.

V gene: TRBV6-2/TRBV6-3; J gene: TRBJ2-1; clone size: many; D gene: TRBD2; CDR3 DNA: TGTGCCAGCAGTTACCCTCGCGGGAGTCCCTATGGCGATGAGCAGTTCTTC; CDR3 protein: CASSYPRGSPYGDEQFF
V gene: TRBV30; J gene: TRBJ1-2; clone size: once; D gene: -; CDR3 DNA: TGTGCCTGGAGCGGAGGGTTCTATGGCTACACCTTC; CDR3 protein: CAWSGGFYGYTF
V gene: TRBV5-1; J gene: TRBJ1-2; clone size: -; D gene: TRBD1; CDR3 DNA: TGCGCCAGCAGCTTGGAGGGACAGGGGGCAGATGGCTACACCTTC; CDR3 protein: CASSLEGQGADGYTF
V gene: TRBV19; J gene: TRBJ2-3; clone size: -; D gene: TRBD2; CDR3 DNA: TGTGCCAGTAACTGGCGGGAGGGCACAGATACGCAGTATTTT; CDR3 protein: CASNWREGTDTQYF
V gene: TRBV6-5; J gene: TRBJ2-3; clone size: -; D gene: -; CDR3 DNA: TGTGCCAGCTCAAAGGGGACTTATTGGTATTTT; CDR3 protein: CASSKGTYWYF
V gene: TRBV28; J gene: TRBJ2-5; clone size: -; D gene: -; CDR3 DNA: TGTGCCAGCAGTTTACTTACAGGGAGGGGCCAAGAGACCCAGTACTTC; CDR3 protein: CASSLLTGRGQETQYF
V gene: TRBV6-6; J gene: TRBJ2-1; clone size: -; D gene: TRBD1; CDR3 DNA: TGTGCCAGCAGCCCCCGGACAGGGGGAGAGAATGAGCAGTTCTTC; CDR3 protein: CASSPRTGGENEQFF
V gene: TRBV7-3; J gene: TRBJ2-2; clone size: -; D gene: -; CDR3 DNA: TGTGCCAGCAGCTTAGGGCCGCAGGGTGCGAACACCGGGGAGCTGTTTTTT; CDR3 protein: CASSLGPQGANTGELFF
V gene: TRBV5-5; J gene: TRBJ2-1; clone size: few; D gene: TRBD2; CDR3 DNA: TGTGCCAGCAGCCGCGGACTAGCGGGAGGTCTCTCCTACAATGAGCAGTTCTTC; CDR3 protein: CASSRGLAGGLSYNEQFF
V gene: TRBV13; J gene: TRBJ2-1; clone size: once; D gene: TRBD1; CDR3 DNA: TGTGCCAGCAGCCAGCTAAGGGGTGGACAGGGTGGTCGCAATGAGCAGTTCTTC; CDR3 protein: CASSQLRGGQGGRNEQFF
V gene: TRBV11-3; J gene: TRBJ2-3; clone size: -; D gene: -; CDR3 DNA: TGTGCCAGCAGCTTAGGGACGGGGGGCACAGATACGCAGTATTTT; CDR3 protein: CASSLGTGGTDTQYF
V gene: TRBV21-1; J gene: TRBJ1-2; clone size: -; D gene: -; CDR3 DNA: TGTGCCAGCATTTCACAAAAACCCTATGGCTACACCTTC; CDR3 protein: CASISQKPYGYTF
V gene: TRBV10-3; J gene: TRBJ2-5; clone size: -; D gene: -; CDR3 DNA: TGTGCCATCAGCCTTGAGTTTAAGGAGACCCAGTACTTC; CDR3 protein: CAISLEFKETQYF
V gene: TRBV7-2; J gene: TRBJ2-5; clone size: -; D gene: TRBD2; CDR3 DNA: TGTGCCAGCAGCTTACGGAGCGGGAGTCTGGAGACCCAGTACTTC; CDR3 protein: CASSLRSGSLETQYF
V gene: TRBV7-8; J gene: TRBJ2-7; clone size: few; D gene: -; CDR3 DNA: TGTGCCAGCAGCTTAGCGGCAGCGACCTACGAGCAGTACTTC; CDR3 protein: CASSLAAATYEQYF
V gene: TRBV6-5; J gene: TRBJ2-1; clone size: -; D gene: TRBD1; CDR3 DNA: TGTGCCAGCAGCCTAGGACAGGGAAAGGAGCAGTTCTTC; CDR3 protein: CASSLGQGKEQFF
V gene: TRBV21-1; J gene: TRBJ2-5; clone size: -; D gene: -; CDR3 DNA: TGTGCCAGCAGCAAATGTGGGGGCCACTTAGGAGAGACCCAGTACTTC; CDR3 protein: CASSKCGGHLGETQYF
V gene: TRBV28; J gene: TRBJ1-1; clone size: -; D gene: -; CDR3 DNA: TGTGCCACCACTAACACTGAAGCTTTCTTT; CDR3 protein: CATTNTEAFF
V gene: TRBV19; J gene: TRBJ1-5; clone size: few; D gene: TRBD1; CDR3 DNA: TGTGCCACCCACAGGGGGCGGGTCGGGCAGCCCCAGCATTTT; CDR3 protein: CATHRGRVGQPQHF
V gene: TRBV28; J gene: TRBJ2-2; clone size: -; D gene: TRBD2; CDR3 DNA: TGTGCCACCTTAGGACTAGCGAGGAGCACCGGGGAGCTGTTTTTT; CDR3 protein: CATLGLARSTGELFF
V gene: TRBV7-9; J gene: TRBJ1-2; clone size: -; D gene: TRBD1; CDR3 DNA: TGTGCCAGCAGCTTAGGGGGACAGTATGGCTACACCTTC; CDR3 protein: CASSLGGQYGYTF
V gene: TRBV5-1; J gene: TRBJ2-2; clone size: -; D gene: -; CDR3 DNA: TGCGCCAGCAGCCAGAACACCGGGGAGCTGTTTTTT; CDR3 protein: CASSQNTGELFF
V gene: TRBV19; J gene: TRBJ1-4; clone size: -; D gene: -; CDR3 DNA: TGTGCCAGTCGCGACCACAGGGCTAATAATGAAAAACTGTTTTTT; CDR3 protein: CASRDHRANNEKLFF
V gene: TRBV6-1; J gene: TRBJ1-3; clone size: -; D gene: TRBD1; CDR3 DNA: TGTGCCAGCAGTGACGACAGGGGGCAACGAGGAAACACCATATATTTT; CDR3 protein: CASSDDRGQRGNTIYF
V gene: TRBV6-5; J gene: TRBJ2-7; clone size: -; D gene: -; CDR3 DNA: TGTGCCAGCAGTTACTTCCCCGGACAGAGTTCCTACGAGCAGTACTTC; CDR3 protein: CASSYFPGQSSYEQYF
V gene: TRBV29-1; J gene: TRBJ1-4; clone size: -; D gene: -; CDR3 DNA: TGCAGCGTTGATTTGTCCGGGGACACGGGGAAACTGTTTTTT; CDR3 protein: CSVDLSGDTGKLFF
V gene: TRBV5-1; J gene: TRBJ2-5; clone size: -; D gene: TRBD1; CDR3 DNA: TGCGCCAGCAGCTCGGGACAGCCTCAAGAGACCCAGTACTTC; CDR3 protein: CASSSGQPQETQYF
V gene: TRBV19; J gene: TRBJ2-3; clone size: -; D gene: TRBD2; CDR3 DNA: TGTGCCAGTAGTGCGGTAGCGGGAGGGGGTACGCAGTATTTT; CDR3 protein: CASSAVAGGGTQYF
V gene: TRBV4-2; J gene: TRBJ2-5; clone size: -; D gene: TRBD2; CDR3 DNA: TGTGCCAGCAGCGCTGGACTAGCGGGAGTTGAGACCCAGTACTTC; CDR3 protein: CASSAGLAGVETQYF
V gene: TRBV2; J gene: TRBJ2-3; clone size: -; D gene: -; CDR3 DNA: TGTGCCAGCAGTGAAACAGGGTGGACAGATACGCAGTATTTT; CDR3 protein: CASSETGWTDTQYF
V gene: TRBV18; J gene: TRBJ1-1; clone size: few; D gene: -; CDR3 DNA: TGTGCCAGCTCACCACCGTCTAGGGGATCGAACACTGAAGCTTTCTTT; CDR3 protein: CASSPPSRGSNTEAFF
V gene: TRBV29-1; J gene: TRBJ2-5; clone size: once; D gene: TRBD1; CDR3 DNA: TGCAGCGTTGTGGGGGACAGGGGGCTAGAGACCCAGTACTTC; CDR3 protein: CSVVGDRGLETQYF
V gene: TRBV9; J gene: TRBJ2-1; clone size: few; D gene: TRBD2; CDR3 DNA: TGTGCCAGCAGCGCTGGGGGGCGCGGGAGGACACAAAGTTTGGATGAGCAGTTCTTC; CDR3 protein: CASSAGGRGRTQSLDEQFF
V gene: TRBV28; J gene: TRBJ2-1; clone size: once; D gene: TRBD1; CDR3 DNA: TGTGCCAGCAGTTTAGTGGACAGGGCGAATGAGCAGTTCTTC; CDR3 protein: CASSLVDRANEQFF
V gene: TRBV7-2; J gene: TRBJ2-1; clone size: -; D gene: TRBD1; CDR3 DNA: TGTGCCAGCAGGTCAGACAGGGGGGCCTACAATGAGCAGTTCTTC; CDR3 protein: CASRSDRGAYNEQFF
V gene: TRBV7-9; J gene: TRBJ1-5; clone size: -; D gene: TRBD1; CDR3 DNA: TGTGCCAGCAGCAGGACAGGCGGGAATCAGCCCCAGCATTTT; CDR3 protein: CASSRTGGNQPQHF
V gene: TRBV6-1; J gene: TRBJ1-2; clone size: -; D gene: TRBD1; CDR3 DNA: TGTGCCAGCAGTGAAGAACAGGGGGCACCCTATGGCTACACCTTC; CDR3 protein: CASSEEQGAPYGYTF
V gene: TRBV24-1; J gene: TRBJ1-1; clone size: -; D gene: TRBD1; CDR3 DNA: TGTGCCACCAGTGAGAGTGACAGGGGGCGCGACGTCGCTGAAGCTTTCTTT; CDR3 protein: CATSESDRGRDVAEAFF
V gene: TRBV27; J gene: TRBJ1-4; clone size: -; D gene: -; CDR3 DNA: TGTGCCAGCAGTTCGCCCGGGACACAGAATGAAAAACTGTTTTTT; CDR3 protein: CASSSPGTQNEKLFF
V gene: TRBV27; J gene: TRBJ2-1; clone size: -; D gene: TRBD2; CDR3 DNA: TGTGCCAGCAGTTCCTACGGACTAGCGGGAAAAAACTCCTACAATGAGCAGTTCTTC; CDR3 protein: CASSSYGLAGKNSYNEQFF
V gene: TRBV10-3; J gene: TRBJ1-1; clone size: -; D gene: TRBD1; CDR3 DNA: TGTGCCATAGGGGGCTTGAACACTGAAGCTTTCTTT; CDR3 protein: CAIGGLNTEAFF
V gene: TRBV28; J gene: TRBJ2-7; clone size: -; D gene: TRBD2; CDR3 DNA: TGTGCCAGCAGTCTCTCTCCTGGGACTAGCGACTCCTACGAGCAGTACTTC; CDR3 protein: CASSLSPGTSDSYEQYF
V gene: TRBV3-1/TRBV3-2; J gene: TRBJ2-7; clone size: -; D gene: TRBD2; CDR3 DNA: TGTGCCAGCAGAGCGGGAGGGGGGAGTTACGAGCAGTACTTC; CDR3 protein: CASRAGGGSYEQYF
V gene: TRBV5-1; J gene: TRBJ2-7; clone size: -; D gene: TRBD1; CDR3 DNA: TGCGCCAGCAGCTTGGGACAGGGTGGCGAGCAGTACTTC; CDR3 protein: CASSLGQGGEQYF
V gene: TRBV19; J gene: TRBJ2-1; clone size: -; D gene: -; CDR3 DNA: TGTGCCAGTAGTATAGGAGGTAGTACGTTCTTC; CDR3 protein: CASSIGGSTFF
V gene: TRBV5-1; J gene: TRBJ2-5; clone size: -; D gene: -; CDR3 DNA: TGCGCCAGCAGAGAGGGCAGGCGATCATCGCAAGAGACCCAGTACTTC; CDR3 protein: CASREGRRSSQETQYF
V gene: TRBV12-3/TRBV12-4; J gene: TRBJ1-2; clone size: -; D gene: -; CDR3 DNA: TGTGCCAGCGGTGGGGCCGATGGCTACACCTTC; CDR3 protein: CASGGADGYTF
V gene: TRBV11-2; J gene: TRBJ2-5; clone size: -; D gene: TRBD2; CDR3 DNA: TGTGCCAGCAGCTCACCGGGACTACAGTACCAAGAGACCCAGTACTTC; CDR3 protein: CASSSPGLQYQETQYF
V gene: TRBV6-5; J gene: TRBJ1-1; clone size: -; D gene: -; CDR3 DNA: TGTGCCAGCAGTTACGGGGGGAGCACTGAAGCTTTCTTT; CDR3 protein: CASSYGGSTEAFF
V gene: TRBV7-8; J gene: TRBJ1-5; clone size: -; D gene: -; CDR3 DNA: TGTGCCAGCAGCCCTGATCCGGGCAATCAGCCCCAGCATTTT; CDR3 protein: CASSPDPGNQPQHF
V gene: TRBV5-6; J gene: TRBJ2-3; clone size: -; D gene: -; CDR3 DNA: TGTGCCAGCAGCTTGGCGGGTCTTCCAGATACGCAGTATTTT; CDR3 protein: CASSLAGLPDTQYF
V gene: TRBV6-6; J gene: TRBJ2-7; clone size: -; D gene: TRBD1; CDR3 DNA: TGTGCCAGCAGTTTCGGACAGGCCTCCTACGAGCAGTACTTC; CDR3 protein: CASSFGQASYEQYF
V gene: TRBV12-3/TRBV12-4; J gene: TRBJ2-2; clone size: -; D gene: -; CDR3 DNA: TGTGCCAGCACCCTAGGGGGCGGGGAGCTGTTTTTT; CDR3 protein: CASTLGGGELFF